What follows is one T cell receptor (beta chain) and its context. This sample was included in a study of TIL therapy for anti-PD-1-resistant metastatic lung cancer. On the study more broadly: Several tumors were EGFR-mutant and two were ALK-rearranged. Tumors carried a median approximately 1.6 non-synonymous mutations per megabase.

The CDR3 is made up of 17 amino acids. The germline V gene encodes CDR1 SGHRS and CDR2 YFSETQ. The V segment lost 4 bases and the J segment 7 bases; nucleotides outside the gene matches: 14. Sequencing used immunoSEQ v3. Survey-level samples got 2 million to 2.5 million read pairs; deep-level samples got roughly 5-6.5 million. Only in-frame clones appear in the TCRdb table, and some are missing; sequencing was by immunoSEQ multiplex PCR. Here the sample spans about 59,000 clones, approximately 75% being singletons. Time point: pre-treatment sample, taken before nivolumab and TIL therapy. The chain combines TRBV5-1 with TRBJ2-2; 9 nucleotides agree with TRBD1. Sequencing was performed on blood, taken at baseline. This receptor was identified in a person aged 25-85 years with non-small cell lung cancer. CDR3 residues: CASSPNPGQGFGGELFF. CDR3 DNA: TGCGCCAGCAGCCCTAACCCGGGACAGGGATTTGGCGGGGAGCTGTTTTTT. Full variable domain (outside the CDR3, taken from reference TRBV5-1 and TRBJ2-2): KAGVTQTPRYLIKTRGQQVTLSCSPISGHRSVSWYQQTPGQGLQFLFEYFSETQRNKGNFPGRFSGRQFSNSRSEMNVSTLELGDSALYLCASSPNPGQGFGGELFFGEGSRLTVL.